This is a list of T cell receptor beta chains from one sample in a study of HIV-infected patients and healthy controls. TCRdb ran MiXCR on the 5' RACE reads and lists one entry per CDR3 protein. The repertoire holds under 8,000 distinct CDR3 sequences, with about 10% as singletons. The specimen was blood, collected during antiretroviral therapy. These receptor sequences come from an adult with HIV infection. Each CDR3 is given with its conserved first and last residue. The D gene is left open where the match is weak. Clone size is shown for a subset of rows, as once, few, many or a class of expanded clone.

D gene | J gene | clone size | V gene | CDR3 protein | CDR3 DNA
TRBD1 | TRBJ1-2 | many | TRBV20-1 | CSARDPGQGTNYGYTF | TGCAGTGCTAGAGATCCTGGACAGGGGACCAACTATGGCTACACCTTC
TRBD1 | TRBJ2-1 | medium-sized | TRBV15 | CATSTGGNDEQFF | TGTGCCACCAGCACAGGGGGTAATGATGAGCAGTTCTTC
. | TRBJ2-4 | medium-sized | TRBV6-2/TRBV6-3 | CASSPGDRIKNIQYF | TGTGCCAGCAGTCCCGGGGATCGGATTAAAAACATTCAGTACTTC
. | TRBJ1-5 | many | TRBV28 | CASSLITASNQPQHF | TGTGCCAGCAGTTTAATCACAGCTAGCAATCAGCCCCAGCATTTT
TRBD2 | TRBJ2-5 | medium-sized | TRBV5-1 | CASSLRRGGYETQYF | TGCGCCAGCAGCTTGCGGCGGGGGGGCTACGAGACCCAGTACTTC
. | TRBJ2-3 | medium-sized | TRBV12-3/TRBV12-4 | CASSLWGTGSTDTQYF | TGTGCCAGCAGTTTATGGGGGACGGGCTCCACAGATACGCAGTATTTT
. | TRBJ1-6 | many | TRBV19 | CASSTGPSYNSPLHF | TGTGCCAGTAGTACGGGGCCCTCCTATAATTCACCCCTCCACTTT
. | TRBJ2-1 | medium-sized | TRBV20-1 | CSALTHQISYNEQFF | TGCAGTGCCCTAACACACCAGATTTCCTACAATGAGCAGTTCTTC
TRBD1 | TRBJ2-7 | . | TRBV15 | CATSPRTGGYEQYF | TGTGCCACCAGCCCGCGGACAGGGGGCTACGAGCAGTACTTC
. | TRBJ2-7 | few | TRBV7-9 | CASSFAHRRDEQYF | TGTGCCAGCAGCTTCGCACACCGGAGAGACGAGCAGTACTTC
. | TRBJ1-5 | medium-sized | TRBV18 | CASSPRQTSNQPQHF | TGTGCCAGCTCACCCCGACAGACTAGCAATCAGCCCCAGCATTTT
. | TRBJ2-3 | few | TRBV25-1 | CASSVGTSPQYF | TGTGCCAGCAGTGTAGGGACGAGCCCGCAGTATTTT
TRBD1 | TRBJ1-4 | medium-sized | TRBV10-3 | CAISESPGQGRHKLFF | TGTGCCATCAGTGAGTCTCCTGGACAGGGACGGCATAAACTGTTTTTT
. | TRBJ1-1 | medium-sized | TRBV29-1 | CSVREQGDTEAFF | TGCAGCGTCCGAGAGCAGGGAGACACTGAAGCTTTCTTT
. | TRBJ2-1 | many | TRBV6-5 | CASSLNWGAVYNEQFF | TGTGCCAGCAGCCTCAACTGGGGGGCTGTCTACAATGAGCAGTTCTTC
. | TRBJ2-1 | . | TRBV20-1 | CSATRQLNEQFF | TGCAGTGCTACGCGGCAGCTTAATGAGCAGTTCTTC
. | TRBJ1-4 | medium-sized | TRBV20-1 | CSARDTPGIEKLFF | TGCAGTGCTAGAGATACCCCGGGTATAGAAAAACTGTTTTTT
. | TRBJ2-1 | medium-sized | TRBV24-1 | CATSDPGSPDHEQFF | TGTGCCACCAGTGACCCAGGATCGCCGGACCATGAGCAGTTCTTC
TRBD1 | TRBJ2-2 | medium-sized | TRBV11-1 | CASSLRTGRWSAGELFF | TGTGCCAGCAGCCTTCGGACAGGGAGGTGGTCCGCCGGGGAGCTGTTTTTT
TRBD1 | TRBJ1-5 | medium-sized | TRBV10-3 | CAIIGQGGNQPQHF | TGTGCCATCATAGGACAGGGCGGCAATCAGCCCCAGCATTTT
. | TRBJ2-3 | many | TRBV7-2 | CASSLGRTDTQYF | TGTGCCAGCAGCTTAGGCCGCACAGATACGCAGTATTTT
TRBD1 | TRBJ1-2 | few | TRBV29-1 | CSAGDRVRGYTF | TGCAGCGCCGGAGACAGGGTTAGAGGCTACACCTTC
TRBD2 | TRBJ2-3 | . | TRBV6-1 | CAGSEASRGGSTDTQYF | TGTGCCGGCAGTGAAGCGAGTCGGGGGGGCAGTACAGATACGCAGTATTTT
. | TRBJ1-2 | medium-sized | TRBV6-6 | CASSYSFNRGYTF | TGTGCCAGCAGTTACTCGTTTAACCGCGGCTACACCTTC
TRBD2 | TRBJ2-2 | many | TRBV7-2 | CASSQELAGTGELFF | TGTGCCAGCAGCCAAGAGCTAGCGGGTACCGGGGAGCTGTTTTTT
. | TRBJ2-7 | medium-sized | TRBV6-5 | CASSYSGQTVYEQYF | TGTGCCAGCAGTTACTCGGGGCAGACAGTTTACGAGCAGTACTTC
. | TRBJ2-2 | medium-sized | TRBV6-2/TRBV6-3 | CASSNTEGEDTGELFF | TGTGCCAGCAGCAACACCGAGGGGGAGGACACCGGGGAGCTGTTTTTT
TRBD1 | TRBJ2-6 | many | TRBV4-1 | CASSVRDRVAGANVLTF | TGCGCCAGCAGCGTCCGGGACAGGGTCGCTGGGGCCAACGTCCTGACTTTC
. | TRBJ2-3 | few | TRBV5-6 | CASSPSVYSTDTQYF | TGTGCCAGCAGCCCGTCAGTGTATAGCACAGATACGCAGTATTTT
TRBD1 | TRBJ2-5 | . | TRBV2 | CASGKDRGETQYF | TGTGCCAGCGGAAAGGACAGGGGTGAGACCCAGTACTTC
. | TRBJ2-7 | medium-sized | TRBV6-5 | CASSSAYEQYF | TGTGCCAGCAGTTCTGCCTACGAGCAGTACTTC
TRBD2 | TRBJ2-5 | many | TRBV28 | CASSSPGGERPWAQYF | TGTGCCAGCAGTTCCCCGGGAGGGGAACGTCCCTGGGCCCAGTACTTC
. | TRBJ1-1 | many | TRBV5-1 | CASSRIGGVTEAFF | TGCGCCAGCAGCCGAATCGGAGGGGTCACTGAAGCTTTCTTT
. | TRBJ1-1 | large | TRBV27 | CASSFSWQGSTEAFF | TGTGCCAGCAGTTTTAGTTGGCAGGGATCCACTGAAGCTTTCTTT
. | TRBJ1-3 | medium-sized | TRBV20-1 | CSAGDIGSGNTIYF | TGCAGTGCTGGGGACATAGGATCTGGAAACACCATATATTTT
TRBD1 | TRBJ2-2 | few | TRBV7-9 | CASSLGQGAVELFF | TGTGCCAGCAGCTTAGGACAGGGGGCAGTGGAGCTGTTTTTT
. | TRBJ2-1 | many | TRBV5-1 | CASSLTGEGEQFF | TGCGCCAGCAGCTTGACAGGGGAGGGTGAGCAGTTCTTC
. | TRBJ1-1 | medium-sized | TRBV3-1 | CASSQRQVNTEAFF | TGTGCCAGCAGCCAGAGGCAGGTGAACACTGAAGCTTTCTTT
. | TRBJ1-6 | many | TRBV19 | CASRKSSYNSPLHF | TGTGCCAGTAGGAAGAGCTCCTATAATTCACCCCTCCACTTT
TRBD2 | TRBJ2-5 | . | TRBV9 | CASSLSTSGYYRETQYF | TGTGCCAGCAGCCTATCTACTAGCGGGTATTACCGAGAGACCCAGTACTTC
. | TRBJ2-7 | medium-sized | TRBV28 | CASNAGQTYEQYF | TGTGCCAGCAATGCGGGACAAACCTACGAGCAGTACTTC
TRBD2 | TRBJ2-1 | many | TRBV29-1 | CSVERASGGYDEQFF | TGCAGCGTTGAAAGGGCTAGCGGGGGATACGATGAGCAGTTCTTC
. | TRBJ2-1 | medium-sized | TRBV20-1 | CSARETNNEQFF | TGCAGTGCTAGGGAGACCAACAATGAGCAGTTCTTC
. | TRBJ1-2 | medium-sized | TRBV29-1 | CSVSAGGYGYTF | TGCAGCGTCTCAGCGGGAGGGTATGGCTACACCTTC
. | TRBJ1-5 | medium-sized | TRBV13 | CASSLDGRGSSNQPQHF | TGTGCCAGCAGCTTAGACGGGCGGGGATCTAGCAATCAGCCCCAGCATTTT
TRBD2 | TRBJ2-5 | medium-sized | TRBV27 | CASSLESGSEETQYF | TGTGCCAGCAGTTTAGAGAGCGGGAGCGAAGAGACCCAGTACTTC
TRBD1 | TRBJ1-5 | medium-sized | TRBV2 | CASSADRVGQPQHF | TGTGCCAGCAGTGCAGACAGGGTGGGTCAGCCCCAGCATTTT
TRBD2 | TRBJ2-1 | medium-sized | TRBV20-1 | CSAPTGTRFNEQFF | TGCAGTGCTCCCACCGGGACTAGATTCAATGAGCAGTTCTTC
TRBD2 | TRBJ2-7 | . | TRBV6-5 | CASRQLADSYEQYF | TGTGCCAGCAGGCAACTAGCGGACTCCTACGAGCAGTACTTC
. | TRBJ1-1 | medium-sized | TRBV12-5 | CASGLQNGIGAFF | TGTGCTAGTGGTTTGCAGAATGGGATTGGGGCTTTCTTT
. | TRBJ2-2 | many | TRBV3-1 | CASSQGWQGSNTGELFF | TGTGCCAGCAGCCAAGGGTGGCAGGGCTCGAACACCGGGGAGCTGTTTTTT
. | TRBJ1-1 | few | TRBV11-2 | CASSFKGPMNTEAFF | TGTGCCAGCAGCTTTAAGGGCCCCATGAACACTGAAGCTTTCTTT
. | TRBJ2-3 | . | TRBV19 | CASSILATYTQYF | TGTGCCAGTAGTATCCTAGCTACATATACGCAGTATTTT